One and the same sample provided the 6 T cell receptor beta chains below, sequenced in a study of OX40 agonist ivuxolimab in advanced cancers. The method was immunoSEQ multiplex PCR; TCRdb's version includes in-frame clones alone and lacks a portion of them. The repertoire has some 70,000 clones, around 90% of them found once; the top ten carry more than 2.5%. This material consisted of CD4+ or CD8+ T cells sorted from blood, taken in a trial of the OX40 agonist ivuxolimab. The receptors come from an adult with an advanced solid tumor such as melanoma, head and neck, liver or kidney cancer.

This clone showed up just a few times. J is TRBJ1-5 and V is TRBV10-3, with TRBD1 as a possible D gene (5 bases). CDR3 length: 14 amino acids. CDR1 ENHRY and CDR2 SYGVKD come from the germline V gene. Deletions cut 10 bases from V and 7 bases from J, with 20 bases between. The CDR3 region is CATSWGKGDQPQHF. The CDR3 DNA is TGTGCCACCTCCTGGGGCAAGGGTGACCAGCCCCAGCATTTT.

The chain uses TRBV10-3 and TRBJ1-2; the D gene is possibly TRBD1 (5 bases). The germline gives CDR1 ENHRY, CDR2 SYGVKD. The CDR3 covers 17 residues. V dropped 0 bases and J dropped 2 bases, with 16 bases sitting between them. The CDR3 DNA reads TGTGCCATCAGTGAGTCGGGTTTGCTAGGGGCCAACTATGGCTACACCTTC. Its protein product is CAISESGLLGANYGYTF.

This clone was recorded only once. The V and J genes are TRBV19 and TRBJ1-2; 7 bases align to TRBD1. V was pared by 4 bases and J by 0 bases, with 5 bases of the junction left unmatched. Germline V gene sequence: CDR1 LNHDA, CDR2 SQIVND (reference sequence). The CDR3 covers 15 residues. The DNA for the CDR3 is TGTGCCAGTAGTAGCCCCGGACAGGCTAACTATGGCTACACCTTC. Protein: CASSSPGQANYGYTF.

In its sample, this clone was seen once. This chain uses TRBV7-3 with TRBJ2-1, with a possible D match to TRBD2 (7 bases). The germline V gene has CDR1 SGHTA and CDR2 FQGTGA. The CDR3 sequence is 14 residues long. V shed 5 bases and J shed 14 bases, with 22 bases lying between them. The CDR3 DNA sequence: TGTGCCAGCAGCAACCAGGGGCGGGACTACAGAAAGTTCTTC. Protein sequence: CASSNQGRDYRKFF.

The V gene is TRBV4-1, the J gene TRBJ2-2; the D is unclear. Germline V gives CDR1 MGHRA, CDR2 YSYEKL. Trimming cost V 1 base and J 0 bases, with 6 bases left between them. The CDR3 covers 15 residues. The CDR3 nucleotides read TGCGCCAGCAGCCAAGCAGCTGCGAACACCGGGGAGCTGTTTTTT. This sequence encodes CASSQAAANTGELFF.

The J gene is TRBJ1-1, the V gene TRBV9; the D gene is possibly TRBD1 (5 bases). CDR1 and CDR2 from the germline V gene are SGDLS and YYNGEE. The CDR3 runs 15 residues. V lost 0 bases, J lost 1 base, and 10 bases lay in between. The CDR3 sequence is CASSVVGTKNTEAFF. The CDR3 DNA reads TGTGCCAGCAGCGTAGTGGGGACTAAGAACACTGAAGCTTTCTTT.